The 3 T cell receptor beta chains given below trace back to one sample, sequenced in a study of blood T cell repertoires in COVID-19. Sequencing used immunoSEQ multiplex PCR; TCRdb keeps in-frame clones, though not all of them. The profile covers fewer than 120,000 clones, with 75% to 85% appearing a single time and 16% taken by the ten largest. The sequencing sample was made of peripheral blood. These receptors were collected from a woman aged 60 to 75 with acute or convalescent COVID-19.

CDR3 loop: CASSLTALGTGDTANYGYTF. As DNA, the CDR3 is TGTGCCAGCAGCTTGACCGCCCTCGGGACAGGGGACACAGCTAACTATGGCTACACCTTC. The rearrangement uses TRBV13 and TRBJ1-2, with 10 bases that match TRBD1. The CDR3 has 20 amino acids. V gave up 3 bases and J gave up 0 bases; unmatched junction bases: 16. Germline-derived CDR1 and CDR2 are PRHDT and FYEKMQ (reference sequence).

The chain employs TRBV6-6 and TRBJ2-7; D gene ambiguous. The CDR3 contains 12 residues. Trimming removed 8 bases from V and 4 bases from J, with 12 bases in between. Germline V gene lookup returns CDR1 MNHNY and CDR2 SVGAGI (reference sequence). The DNA for the CDR3 is TGTGCCAGCGAGTTATCTAGTTACGAGCAGTACTTC. The encoded protein is CASELSSYEQYF.

The chain joins TRBV18 to TRBJ2-2; 7 bases line up with TRBD1. Germline V gene data show CDR1 as KGHSH and CDR2 as LQKENI. The CDR3 spans 17 residues. After removal of 2 bases from V and 2 bases from J, the junction contained 8 bases not matched to a gene. The CDR3 region is CASSPSSGQLNTGELFF. Here the CDR3 DNA reads TGTGCCAGCTCACCATCCTCGGGACAGCTAAACACCGGGGAGCTGTTTTTT.